The clone carrying this T cell receptor beta chain has more than one count but fewer than ten. These data are taken from a study of human T cells and chemical hapten exposure. Study overall: The scalp of each patient received a weekly diphenylcyclopropenone dose for the full roughly 24-week study. Per-sample TCR yields varied mainly from small pooled library volume differences.

TCRdb recomputed calls from the RACE reads with MiXCR, one row per CDR3 protein. The sample has tens of thousands of distinct CDR3 sequences, approximately 10% seen once. Time point: patch test 2, 6 weeks after DPC sensitization. Sample treatment: therapeutic diphenylcyclopropenone sensitization with weekly scalp DPC. Germline CDR1 and CDR2: SGHNT and YENEEA. The CDR3 spans 14 residues. The V end lost 5 bases, the J end lost 8 bases, and 16 bases lay between the germline ends. This chain connects TRBV11-3 to TRBJ2-1; possibly TRBD1 for D (6 bases). The source material was whole blood, sampled in connection with sensitization to the hapten diphenylcyclopropenone (DPC). The clonotype originates from a woman aged 30 to 39 with alopecia areata. Some clones in this sample may be carry-over from other donors' samples. This chain's CDR3 is CASSPHQGRDEQFF. Here the CDR3 DNA reads TGTGCCAGCAGCCCACACCAGGGGCGGGATGAGCAGTTCTTC.